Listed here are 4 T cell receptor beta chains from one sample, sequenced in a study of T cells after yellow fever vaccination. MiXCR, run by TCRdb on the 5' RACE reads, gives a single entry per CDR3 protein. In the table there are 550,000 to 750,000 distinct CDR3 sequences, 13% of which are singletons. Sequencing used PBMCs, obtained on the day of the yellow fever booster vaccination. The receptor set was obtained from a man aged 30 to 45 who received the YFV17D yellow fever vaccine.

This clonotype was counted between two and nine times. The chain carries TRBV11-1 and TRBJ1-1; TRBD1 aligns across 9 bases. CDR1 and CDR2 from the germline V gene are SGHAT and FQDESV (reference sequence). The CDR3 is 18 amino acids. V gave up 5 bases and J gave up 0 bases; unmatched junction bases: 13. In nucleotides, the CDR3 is TGTGCCAGCAGCCCTAGAACAGGGGGCTTGGGGATGAACACTGAAGCTTTCTTT. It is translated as CASSPRTGGLGMNTEAFF.

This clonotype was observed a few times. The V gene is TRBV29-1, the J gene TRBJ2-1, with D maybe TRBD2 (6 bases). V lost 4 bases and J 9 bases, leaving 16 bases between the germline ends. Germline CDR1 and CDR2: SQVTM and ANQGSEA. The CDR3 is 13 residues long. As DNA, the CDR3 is TGCAGCGTTGGCCCGGGAGAGGCAACTGAGCAGTTCTTC. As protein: CSVGPGEATEQFF.

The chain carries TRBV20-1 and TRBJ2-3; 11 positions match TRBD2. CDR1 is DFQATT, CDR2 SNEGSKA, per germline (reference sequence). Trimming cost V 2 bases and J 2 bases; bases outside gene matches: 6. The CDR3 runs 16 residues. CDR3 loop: CSARPGLAGITDTQYF. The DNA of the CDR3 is TGCAGTGCTAGACCCGGACTAGCGGGTATCACAGATACGCAGTATTTT.

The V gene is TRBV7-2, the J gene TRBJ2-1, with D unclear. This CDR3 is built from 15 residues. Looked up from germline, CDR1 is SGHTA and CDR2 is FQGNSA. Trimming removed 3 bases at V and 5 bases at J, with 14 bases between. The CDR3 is CASSFSIPSNNEQFF. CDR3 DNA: TGTGCCAGCAGCTTTAGCATCCCCTCAAACAATGAGCAGTTCTTC.